These 3 T cell receptor beta chains were all obtained from the same sample, sequenced in a study of T cells after yellow fever vaccination. TCRdb used MiXCR to reprocess the 5' RACE reads, holding one entry per CDR3 protein. The repertoire consists of approximately 580,000 distinct CDR3 sequences, with roughly 17% occurring once and the leading ten covering about 18%. The sequences come from PBMCs, collected about 5 days after the first yellow fever vaccination. The receptor set was obtained from a man aged 18-30 years who received the YFV17D yellow fever vaccine.

This chain links TRBV7-9 with TRBJ1-2; TRBD1 is a possible D gene (6 bases). Germline CDR1 and CDR2: SEHNR and FQNEAQ (reference sequence). Trimming left V 4 bases short and J 1 base short, with 16 bases between. This CDR3 has 16 residues. In nucleotides, the CDR3 is TGTGCCAGCAGCTCGAGGGGGGCTCCCGATAACTATGGCTACACCTTC. This translates into CASSSRGAPDNYGYTF.

J is TRBJ2-2 and V is TRBV10-3; perhaps TRBD1 as D (8 bases). Trimming stripped 2 bases from V and 7 bases from J, with 20 bases between. The CDR3 spans 17 residues. Per the germline V gene, CDR1 is ENHRY and CDR2 is SYGVKD. CDR3 amino acids: CAISEQTGGELDGELFF. The DNA of the CDR3 is TGTGCCATCAGTGAGCAAACAGGGGGGGAGCTGGACGGGGAGCTGTTTTTT.

The chain couples TRBV19 to TRBJ1-2, with D possibly matching TRBD1 (6 bases). The CDR3 has 15 amino acids. Germline V gene sequence: CDR1 LNHDA, CDR2 SQIVND (reference sequence). Trimming stripped 5 bases from V and 3 bases from J, with 16 bases between. CDR3 DNA sequence: TGTGCCAGTAGTCCGCACCGGACAGCTCACTATGGCTACACCTTC. Encoded protein: CASSPHRTAHYGYTF.